These 17 T cell receptor beta chains were sequenced from one sample in a study of human CD8 memory T cell subsets. A UMI-labeled 5' RACE approach was the method that produced the TCR beta libraries. TCRdb re-called the 5' RACE reads and gives one entry per CDR3 protein, without DNA. The table gives 5,000 or so distinct CDR3 sequences; the top ten clones make up approximately 24% of it. The specimen was CD8+ effector memory T cells (TEM) sorted from PBMCs. Sample subset: effector memory CD8 T cells, CCR7- CD45RO+ CD95+. Receptors originate from a human donor in good health.

The rearrangement uses TRBV12-3 or TRBV12-4 and TRBJ2-2; checking the TCRdb D call of TRBD2 is not possible without DNA. This CDR3 region has 19 residues. CDR3 protein: CASSLGSAAGASRAGELFF.

Measured by frequency, this clonotype is medium-sized. The V and J genes are TRBV7-8 and TRBJ2-7; TCRdb picks TRBD1, but there is no DNA to check that call. The CDR3 covers 14 residues. Germline loops: CDR1 SGHVS, CDR2 FQNEAQ. CDR3 residues: CASSSPTGWDEQYF.

V is TRBV4-3 and J is TRBJ2-2; the D gene TCRdb calls, TRBD2, cannot be checked with no DNA. This CDR3 is built from 17 residues. The germline gives CDR1 LGHNA, CDR2 YSLEER. The CDR3 here is CASSQDLGSGSSGELFF.

Considering frequency, this clonotype is medium-sized (0.01 to 0.1%). CDR3 residues: CSARGQSDWGGYTF. The chain couples TRBV20-1 to TRBJ1-2; as DNA is missing, the TRBD1 call by TCRdb cannot be tested. The CDR3 totals 14 residues. Germline assignment: CDR1 DFQATT and CDR2 SNEGSKA (reference sequence).

The chain uses TRBV12-3 or TRBV12-4 and TRBJ2-5; TCRdb's D call of TRBD1 is untestable without DNA. CDR3 length equals 14 residues. The CDR3 region is CASSLDRGHETQYF.

The chain joins TRBV6-5 to TRBJ2-5; the D call of TRBD2 rests on TCRdb alone, since no DNA is present to check it. Germline CDR1 MNHEY, CDR2 SVGAGI. The CDR3 is made up of 17 amino acids. The chain's CDR3 is CASSYASSSGGVETQYF.

The chain uses TRBV6-4 and TRBJ2-3; TCRdb designates TRBD2, a call that cannot be tested without DNA. The length of the CDR3 is 16 residues. CDR1 MRHNA and CDR2 SNTAGT come from the germline V gene. The CDR3 reads CASSDSSGGAVDTQYF.

The chain recombines TRBV2 with TRBJ1-3; as DNA is missing, the TRBD1 call by TCRdb cannot be tested. Germline V gene data show CDR1 as SNHLY and CDR2 as FYNNEI. The CDR3 spans 12 residues. The CDR3: CASQGDGNTIYF.

V is TRBV6-2 or TRBV6-3 and J is TRBJ1-1; TCRdb selects TRBD1, and the lack of DNA leaves this call unchecked. There are 14 residues in the CDR3. CDR1 is MNHEY and CDR2 is SVGEGT in the germline V gene. The CDR3 reads CASTRTGGPTEAFF.

The chain carries TRBV6-2 or TRBV6-3 and TRBJ2-5; TCRdb indicates TRBD1, and absent DNA this call remains unverified. Per germline, CDR1 MNHEY and CDR2 SVGEGT. This CDR3 contains 15 residues. CDR3 sequence: CASSHTQGQAETQYF.

The V gene is TRBV6-4, the J gene TRBJ1-1; the TCRdb call, TRBD1, lacks DNA for checking. This CDR3 is 13 amino acids long. From germline, CDR1 is MRHNA and CDR2 SNTAGT. The CDR3 sequence: CASSPRENTEAFF.

The chain combines TRBV28 with TRBJ2-3; TCRdb reports TRBD2, a call that lacks DNA to check it against. Germline V gene lookup returns CDR1 MDHEN and CDR2 SYDVKM. The CDR3 spans 15 residues. The CDR3 protein is CASSSIAGEADTQYF. Variable domain in full (rest from reference TRBV28 and TRBJ2-3): DVKVTQSSRYLVKRTGEKVFLECVQDMDHENMFWYRQDPGLGLRLIYFSYDVKMKEKGDIPEGYSVSREKKERFSLILESASTNQTSMYLCASSSIAGEADTQYFGPGTRLTVL.

The chain has TRBV21-1 and TRBJ2-1; there is no DNA to check the TCRdb D call of TRBD2. TRBV21-1 is assigned pseudogene status. The CDR3 length is 16 residues. CDR3 sequence: CASSIVSGGLFGEQFF.

The chain recombines TRBV6-4 with TRBJ2-2; the TCRdb D gene call, TRBD2, has no DNA to confirm it. CDR1 MRHNA and CDR2 SNTAGT come from the germline V gene. The CDR3 sequence is 15 residues long. This CDR3 is CASSEERGGTGELFF.

The chain links TRBV6-4 to TRBJ2-5. Germline lookup yields CDR1 MRHNA and CDR2 SNTAGT. The CDR3 runs to 14 residues. CDR3 in amino acids: CASSPTGNQETQYF.

The rearrangement uses TRBV20-1 and TRBJ2-1; no DNA is available, so the TRBD1 call from TCRdb remains unchecked. Germline CDR1 is DFQATT and CDR2 is SNEGSKA (reference sequence). This CDR3 is 14 amino acids long. The CDR3 spells CSASVPVGYNEQFF.

This clonotype ranks as medium-sized in terms of frequency. The chain combines TRBV5-8 with TRBJ1-4; the TCRdb call, TRBD1, lacks DNA for checking. Germline V gene sequence: CDR1 SGHTS, CDR2 YDEGEE. CDR3 length: 17 amino acids. This CDR3 is CASSLEGMERGSEKLFF. Based on the CDR3 plus reference TRBV5-8 and TRBJ1-4, the full variable domain is EAGVTQSPTHLIKTRGQQATLRCSPISGHTSVYWYQQALGLGLQFLLWYDEGEERNRGNFPPRFSGRQFPNYSSELNVNALELEDSALYLCASSLEGMERGSEKLFFGSGTQLSVL.